Listed below are T cell receptor beta chains from one sample, sequenced in a study of cytomegalovirus exposure and HLA in healthy donors. Assay used: immunoSEQ multiplex PCR; TCRdb lists only in-frame clones, some missing. The data hold fewer than 200,000 clones, with about 80% observed a single time. Sequenced sample: PBMCs. Receptors were obtained from a young man in good health and CMV-seropositive. The conserved cysteine and the conserved F or W are not part of the CDR3 here. D genes are given only for firm matches.

>TRBV4-1|TRBD2
ASSRGGIYEQY
>TRBV28|NA
ASRPGFKTINPEAF
>TRBV5-1|NA
ASSGTLGLSGANVLT
>TRBV4-3|NA
ASRSERRGRYAF
>TRBV18|NA
ASSPGHTNTEAF
>TRBV28|TRBD1
ASSRHHQGAMGQPQH
>TRBV18|TRBD1
ASSGQGTEAF
>TRBV7-2|TRBD2
ASSLVLAGGRHRYEQY
>TRBV2|TRBD1
ASSEPGLRQGYHQPQH
>TRBV5-1|NA
ASSFSPAGEGNEQF
>TRBV30|NA
AWGRRNSPLH
>TRBV7-7|NA
ASSPQGPADTQY
>TRBV14|NA
ASSQTLTSSYEQY
>TRBV7-2|NA
ASSKGRGETQY
>TRBV5-1|NA
ASSLVQVTDTQY
>TRBV29-1|NA
SVEGRQETQY
>TRBV27|NA
ASSLGGSNQPQH
>TRBV19|NA
ASSPWSRGQETQY
>TRBV5-1|TRBD2
ASSLVAGGRETQY
>TRBV7-8|NA
ASSLVGAGGDQPQH
>TRBV5-8|NA
ASSLIDTYNEQF
>TRBV4-2|TRBD2
ASSRLAGEIGEQY
>TRBV9|NA
ASSVGVGGGETQY
>TRBV30|NA
ASRKGRETQY
>TRBV25-1|TRBD1
ASSELDTGGHNEQY
>TRBV7-9|NA
ASSSRATNEKLF
>TRBV10-3|TRBD1
AISESLLNGTGIYEQY
>TRBV27|NA
ASSPGGHEQY
>TRBV2|TRBD1
ASTRDRVKEKLF
>TRBV25-1|TRBD1
ASSESERQGALH
>TRBV5-6|TRBD2
ASSGLAGGTDTQY
>TRBV27|NA
ASSLSISGHEQY
>TRBV2|TRBD2
ASGLLRGAGETQY
>TRBV29-1|NA
SAGPGQPYEQY
>TRBV6-5|NA
ASSSGGFTTEAF
>TRBV7-2|TRBD1
ASSFWDSTEAF
>TRBV25-1|TRBD2
ASRGREIAGGTDTQY
>TRBV15|TRBD1
ATSGGRDRGPRGELF
>TRBV5-1|TRBD1
ASSLRDSRAAEAF
>TRBV5-6|TRBD1
ASSLTGGDSPLH
>TRBV6-1|NA
ASSEAGAALTPNSPLH
>TRBV6-5|TRBD1
ASSTGGTEAF